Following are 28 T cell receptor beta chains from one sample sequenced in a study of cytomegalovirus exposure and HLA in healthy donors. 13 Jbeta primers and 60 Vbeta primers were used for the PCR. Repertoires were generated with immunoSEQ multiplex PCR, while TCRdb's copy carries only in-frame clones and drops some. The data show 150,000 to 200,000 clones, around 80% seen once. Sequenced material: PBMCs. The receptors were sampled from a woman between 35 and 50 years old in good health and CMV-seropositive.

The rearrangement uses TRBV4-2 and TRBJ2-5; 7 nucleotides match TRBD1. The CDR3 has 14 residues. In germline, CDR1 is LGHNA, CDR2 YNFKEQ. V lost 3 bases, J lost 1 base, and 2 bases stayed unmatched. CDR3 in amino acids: CASSHGDSQETQYF. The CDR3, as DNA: TGTGCCAGCAGCCACGGGGACAGCCAAGAGACCCAGTACTTC.

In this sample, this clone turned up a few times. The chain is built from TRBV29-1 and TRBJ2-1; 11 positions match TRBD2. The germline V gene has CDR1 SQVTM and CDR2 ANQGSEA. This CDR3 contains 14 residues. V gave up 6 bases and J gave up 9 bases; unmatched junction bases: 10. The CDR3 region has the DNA TGCAGCGTAGATACTAGCGGGAGCTGGGGTGAGCAGTTCTTC. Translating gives CSVDTSGSWGEQFF.

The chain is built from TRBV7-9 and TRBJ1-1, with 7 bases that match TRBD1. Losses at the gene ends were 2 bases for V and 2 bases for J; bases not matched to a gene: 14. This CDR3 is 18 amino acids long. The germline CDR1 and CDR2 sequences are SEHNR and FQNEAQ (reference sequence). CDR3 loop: CASSLPNRGGVRNTEAFF. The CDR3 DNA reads TGTGCCAGCAGCTTACCCAACAGGGGCGGAGTAAGAAACACTGAAGCTTTCTTT.

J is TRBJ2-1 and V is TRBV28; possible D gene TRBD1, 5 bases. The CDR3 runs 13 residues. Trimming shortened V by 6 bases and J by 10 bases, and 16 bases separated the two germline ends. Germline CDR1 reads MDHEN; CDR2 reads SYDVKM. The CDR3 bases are TGTGCCAGCAGCCCCCCCTTGGGGCGAGAGCAGTTCTTC. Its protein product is CASSPPLGREQFF.

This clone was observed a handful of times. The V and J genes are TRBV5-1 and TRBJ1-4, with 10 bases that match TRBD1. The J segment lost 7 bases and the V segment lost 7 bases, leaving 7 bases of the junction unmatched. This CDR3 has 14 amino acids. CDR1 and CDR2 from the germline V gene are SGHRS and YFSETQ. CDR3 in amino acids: CASRLGTGVEKLFF. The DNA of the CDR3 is TGCGCCAGCCGCCTGGGGACAGGGGTTGAAAAACTGTTTTTT.

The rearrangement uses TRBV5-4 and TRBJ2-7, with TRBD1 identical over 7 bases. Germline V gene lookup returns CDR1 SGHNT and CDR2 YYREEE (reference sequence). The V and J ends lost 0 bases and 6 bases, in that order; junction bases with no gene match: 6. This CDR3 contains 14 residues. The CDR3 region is CASSLERGLGEQYF. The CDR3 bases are TGTGCCAGCAGCTTGGAAAGGGGGCTGGGCGAGCAGTACTTC.

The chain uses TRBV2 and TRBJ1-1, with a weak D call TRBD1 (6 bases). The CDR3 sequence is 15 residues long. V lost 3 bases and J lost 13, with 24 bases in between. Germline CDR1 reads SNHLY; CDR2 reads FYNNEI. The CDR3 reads CASSDPQRGLRRDFF. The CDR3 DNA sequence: TGTGCCAGCAGTGACCCTCAGAGGGGGTTACGTCGCGATTTCTTT.

CDR3 DNA: TGTGCCAGCAGACAGGGTGGTGGCTACACCTTC. Translated, it gives CASRQGGGYTF. The V and J genes are TRBV28 and TRBJ1-2; possibly TRBD1 for D (6 bases). Looked up from germline, CDR1 is MDHEN and CDR2 is SYDVKM. The ends were cut back, 6 bases at V and 7 bases at J, with 9 bases in the middle. This CDR3 is 11 amino acids long.

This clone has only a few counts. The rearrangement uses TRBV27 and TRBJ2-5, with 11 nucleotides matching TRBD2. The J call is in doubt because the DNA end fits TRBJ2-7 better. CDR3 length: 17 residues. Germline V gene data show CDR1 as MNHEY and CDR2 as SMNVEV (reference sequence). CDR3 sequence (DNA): TGTGCCAGCAGTTTATCGTTTAGCGGGAGGGCCGCGTACGAGCAGTACTTC. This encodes CASSLSFSGRAAYEQYF.

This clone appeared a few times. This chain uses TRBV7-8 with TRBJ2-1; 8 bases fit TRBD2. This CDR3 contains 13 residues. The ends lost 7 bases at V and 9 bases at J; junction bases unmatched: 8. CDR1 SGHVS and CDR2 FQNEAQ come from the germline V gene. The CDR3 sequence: CASTRLAGREQFF. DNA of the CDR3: TGTGCCAGCACGCGCCTAGCGGGCCGTGAGCAGTTCTTC.

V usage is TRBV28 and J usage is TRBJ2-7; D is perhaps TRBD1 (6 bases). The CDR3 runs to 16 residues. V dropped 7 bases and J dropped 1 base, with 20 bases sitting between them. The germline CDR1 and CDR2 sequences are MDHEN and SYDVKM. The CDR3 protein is CASTLGGGGLSYEQYF. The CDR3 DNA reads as TGTGCCAGCACCCTTGGGGGCGGCGGCCTATCCTACGAGCAGTACTTC. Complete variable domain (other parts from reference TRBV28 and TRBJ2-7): DVKVTQSSRYLVKRTGEKVFLECVQDMDHENMFWYRQDPGLGLRLIYFSYDVKMKEKGDIPEGYSVSREKKERFSLILESASTNQTSMYLCASTLGGGGLSYEQYFGPGTRLTVT.

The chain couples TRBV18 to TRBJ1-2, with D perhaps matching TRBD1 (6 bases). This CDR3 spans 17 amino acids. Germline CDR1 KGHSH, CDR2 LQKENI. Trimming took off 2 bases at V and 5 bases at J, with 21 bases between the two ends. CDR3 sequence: CASSPAQGREFRYGYTF. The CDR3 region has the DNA TGTGCCAGCTCACCAGCCCAGGGGCGCGAATTTCGGTATGGCTACACCTTC.

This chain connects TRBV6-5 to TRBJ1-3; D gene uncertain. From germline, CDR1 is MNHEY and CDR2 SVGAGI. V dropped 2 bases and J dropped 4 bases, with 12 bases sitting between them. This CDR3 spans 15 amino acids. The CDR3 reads CASSYTTRRGNTIYF. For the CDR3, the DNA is TGTGCCAGCAGTTACACTACCCGAAGAGGAAACACCATATATTTT.

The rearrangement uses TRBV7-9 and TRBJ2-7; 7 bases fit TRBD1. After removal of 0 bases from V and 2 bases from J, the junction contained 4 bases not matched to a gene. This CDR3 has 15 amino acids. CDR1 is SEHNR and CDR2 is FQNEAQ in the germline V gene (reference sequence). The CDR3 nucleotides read TGTGCCAGCAGCTTAGCTGCAGGGACAGCCTACGAGCAGTACTTC. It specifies CASSLAAGTAYEQYF.

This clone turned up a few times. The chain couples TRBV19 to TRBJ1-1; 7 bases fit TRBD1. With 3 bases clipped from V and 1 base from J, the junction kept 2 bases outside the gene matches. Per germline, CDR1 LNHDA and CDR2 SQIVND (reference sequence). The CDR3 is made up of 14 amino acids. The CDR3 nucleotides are TGTGCCAGTAGTATTTGGGACAGGAACACTGAAGCTTTCTTT. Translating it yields CASSIWDRNTEAFF.

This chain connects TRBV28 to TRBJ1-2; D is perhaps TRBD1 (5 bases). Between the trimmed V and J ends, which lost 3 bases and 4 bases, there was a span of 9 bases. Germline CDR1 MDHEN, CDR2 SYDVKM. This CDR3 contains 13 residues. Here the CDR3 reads CASSLVQGYGYTF. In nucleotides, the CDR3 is TGTGCCAGCAGTTTGGTCCAGGGCTATGGCTACACCTTC.

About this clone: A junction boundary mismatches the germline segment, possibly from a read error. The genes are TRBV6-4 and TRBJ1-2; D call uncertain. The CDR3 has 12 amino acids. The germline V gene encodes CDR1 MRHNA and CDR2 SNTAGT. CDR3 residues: CASRAPGYGHTF. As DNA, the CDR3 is TGTGCCAGCAGGGCTCCAGGCTATGGCCACACCTTC.

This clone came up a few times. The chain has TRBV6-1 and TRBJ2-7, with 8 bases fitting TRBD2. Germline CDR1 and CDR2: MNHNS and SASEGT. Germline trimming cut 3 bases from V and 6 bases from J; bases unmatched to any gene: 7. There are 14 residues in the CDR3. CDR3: CASSDGGARREQYF. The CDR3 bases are TGTGCCAGCAGTGACGGGGGGGCGAGACGCGAGCAGTACTTC.

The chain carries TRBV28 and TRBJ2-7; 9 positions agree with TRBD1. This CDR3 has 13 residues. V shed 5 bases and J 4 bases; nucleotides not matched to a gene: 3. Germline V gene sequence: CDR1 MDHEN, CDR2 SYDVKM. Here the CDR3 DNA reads TGTGCCAGCAGTAACAGGGGGCTATACGAGCAGTACTTC. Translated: CASSNRGLYEQYF.

The DNA of the CDR3 is TGTGCCAGTAGACAACTAGCGGGAGTACACAATGAGCAGTTCTTC. Its translation is CASRQLAGVHNEQFF. The V and J genes are TRBV19 and TRBJ2-1; 11 bases are shared with TRBD2. This CDR3 contains 15 residues. Germline CDR1 LNHDA, CDR2 SQIVND (reference sequence). V shed 6 bases and J 5 bases; nucleotides not matched to a gene: 6.

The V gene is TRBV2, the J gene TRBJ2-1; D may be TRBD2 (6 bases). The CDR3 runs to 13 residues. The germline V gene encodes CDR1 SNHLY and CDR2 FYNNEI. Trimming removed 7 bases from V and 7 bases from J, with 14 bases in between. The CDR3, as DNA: TGTGCCAGCAATGGTGGGCGGGGAAATGAGCAGTTCTTC. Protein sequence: CASNGGRGNEQFF.

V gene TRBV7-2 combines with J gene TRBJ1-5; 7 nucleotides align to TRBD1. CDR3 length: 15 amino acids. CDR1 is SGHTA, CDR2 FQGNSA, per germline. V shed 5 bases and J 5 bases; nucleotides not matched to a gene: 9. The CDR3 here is CASSARTGPDQPQHF. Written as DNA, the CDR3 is TGTGCCAGCAGCGCCAGGACAGGACCGGATCAGCCCCAGCATTTT.

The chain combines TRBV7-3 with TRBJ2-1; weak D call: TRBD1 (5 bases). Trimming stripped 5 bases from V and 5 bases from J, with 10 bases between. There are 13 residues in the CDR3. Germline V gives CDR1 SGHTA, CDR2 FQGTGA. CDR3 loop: CASSTRVDNEQFF. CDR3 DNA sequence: TGTGCCAGCAGCACCAGGGTGGACAATGAGCAGTTCTTC.

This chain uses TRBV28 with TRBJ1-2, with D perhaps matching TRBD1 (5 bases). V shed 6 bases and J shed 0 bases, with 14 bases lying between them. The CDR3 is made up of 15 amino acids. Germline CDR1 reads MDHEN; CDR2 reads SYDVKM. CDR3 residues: CASSSRGVSNYGYTF. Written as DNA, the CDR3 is TGTGCCAGCAGCTCCCGGGGGGTTTCTAACTATGGCTACACCTTC.

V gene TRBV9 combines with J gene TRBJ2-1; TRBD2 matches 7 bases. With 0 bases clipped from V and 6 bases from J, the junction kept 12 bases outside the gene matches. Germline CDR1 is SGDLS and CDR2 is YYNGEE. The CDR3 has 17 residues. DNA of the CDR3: TGTGCCAGCAGCGTAGTTCCCGGCGGGAGCAGGTCCAATGAGCAGTTCTTC. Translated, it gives CASSVVPGGSRSNEQFF.

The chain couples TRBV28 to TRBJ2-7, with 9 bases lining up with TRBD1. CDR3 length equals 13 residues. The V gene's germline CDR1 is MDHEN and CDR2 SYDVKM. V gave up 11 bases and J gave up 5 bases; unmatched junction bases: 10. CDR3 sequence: CASRGQGLDEQYF. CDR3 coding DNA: TGTGCCTCCCGAGGACAGGGGTTGGACGAGCAGTACTTC.

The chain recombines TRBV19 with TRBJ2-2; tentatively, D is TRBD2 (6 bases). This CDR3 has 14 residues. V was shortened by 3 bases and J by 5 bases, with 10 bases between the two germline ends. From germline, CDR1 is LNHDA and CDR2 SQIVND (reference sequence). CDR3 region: CASSMRGETGELFF. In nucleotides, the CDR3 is TGTGCCAGTAGTATGCGGGGTGAGACCGGGGAGCTGTTTTTT.

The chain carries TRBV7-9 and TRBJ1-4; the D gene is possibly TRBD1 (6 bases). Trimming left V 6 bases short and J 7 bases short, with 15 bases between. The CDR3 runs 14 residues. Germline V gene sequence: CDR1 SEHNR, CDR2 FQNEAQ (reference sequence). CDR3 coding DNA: TGTGCCAGCAGTCCAAAGGGAGGGGGTGAAAAACTGTTTTTT. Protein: CASSPKGGGEKLFF.